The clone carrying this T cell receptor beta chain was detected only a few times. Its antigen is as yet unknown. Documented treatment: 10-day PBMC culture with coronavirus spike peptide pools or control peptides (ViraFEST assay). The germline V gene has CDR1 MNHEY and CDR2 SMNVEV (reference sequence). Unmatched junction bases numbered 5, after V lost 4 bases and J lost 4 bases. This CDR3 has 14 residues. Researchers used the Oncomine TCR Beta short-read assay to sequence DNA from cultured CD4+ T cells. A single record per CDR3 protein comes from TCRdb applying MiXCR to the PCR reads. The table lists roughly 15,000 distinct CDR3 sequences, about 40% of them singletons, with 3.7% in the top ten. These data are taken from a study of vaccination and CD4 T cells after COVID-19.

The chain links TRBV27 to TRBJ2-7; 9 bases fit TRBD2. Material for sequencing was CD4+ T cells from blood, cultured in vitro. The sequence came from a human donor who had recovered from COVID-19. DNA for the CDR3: TGTGCCAGCAGTTCTCGACTAGCGGTATACGAGCAGTACTTC. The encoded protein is CASSSRLAVYEQYF.